Detailed here is one T cell receptor beta chain. The antigen is unknown. There are 16 residues in the CDR3. The germline V and J ends were trimmed by 5 bases and 2 bases, with 19 bases remaining between them. CDR1 is SGHAT and CDR2 is FQDESV in the germline V gene (reference sequence). These data come from a study of cytomegalovirus exposure and HLA in healthy donors. Both 60 Vbeta primers and 13 Jbeta primers went into the PCR. The protocol was immunoSEQ multiplex PCR, while the TCRdb copy is restricted to in-frame clones and leaves out a portion. The sample contains 150,000 or so clones, about three quarters of which appear only once. Points from the study as a whole: Presence/absence analyses took donor sequencing depth as roughly uniform. Being productive about 90% or about 30% of the time was typical of most TCR beta V segments in an earlier analysis. The authors considered a cluster of highly shared sequence variants likely to be a sequencing artifact. Per a later analysis, roughly 17,000 TCR beta sequences showed association with HLA alleles at 0.05 false discovery rate.

This rearrangement joins TRBV11-1 to TRBJ2-7, with D possibly matching TRBD1 (8 bases). Sequenced input: PBMCs. The TCR was taken from a male donor in good health and CMV-seronegative. The CDR3 spells CASSRWTGRGTYEQYF. The CDR3 region has the DNA TGTGCCAGCAGCCGATGGACAGGGAGGGGTACCTACGAGCAGTACTTC.